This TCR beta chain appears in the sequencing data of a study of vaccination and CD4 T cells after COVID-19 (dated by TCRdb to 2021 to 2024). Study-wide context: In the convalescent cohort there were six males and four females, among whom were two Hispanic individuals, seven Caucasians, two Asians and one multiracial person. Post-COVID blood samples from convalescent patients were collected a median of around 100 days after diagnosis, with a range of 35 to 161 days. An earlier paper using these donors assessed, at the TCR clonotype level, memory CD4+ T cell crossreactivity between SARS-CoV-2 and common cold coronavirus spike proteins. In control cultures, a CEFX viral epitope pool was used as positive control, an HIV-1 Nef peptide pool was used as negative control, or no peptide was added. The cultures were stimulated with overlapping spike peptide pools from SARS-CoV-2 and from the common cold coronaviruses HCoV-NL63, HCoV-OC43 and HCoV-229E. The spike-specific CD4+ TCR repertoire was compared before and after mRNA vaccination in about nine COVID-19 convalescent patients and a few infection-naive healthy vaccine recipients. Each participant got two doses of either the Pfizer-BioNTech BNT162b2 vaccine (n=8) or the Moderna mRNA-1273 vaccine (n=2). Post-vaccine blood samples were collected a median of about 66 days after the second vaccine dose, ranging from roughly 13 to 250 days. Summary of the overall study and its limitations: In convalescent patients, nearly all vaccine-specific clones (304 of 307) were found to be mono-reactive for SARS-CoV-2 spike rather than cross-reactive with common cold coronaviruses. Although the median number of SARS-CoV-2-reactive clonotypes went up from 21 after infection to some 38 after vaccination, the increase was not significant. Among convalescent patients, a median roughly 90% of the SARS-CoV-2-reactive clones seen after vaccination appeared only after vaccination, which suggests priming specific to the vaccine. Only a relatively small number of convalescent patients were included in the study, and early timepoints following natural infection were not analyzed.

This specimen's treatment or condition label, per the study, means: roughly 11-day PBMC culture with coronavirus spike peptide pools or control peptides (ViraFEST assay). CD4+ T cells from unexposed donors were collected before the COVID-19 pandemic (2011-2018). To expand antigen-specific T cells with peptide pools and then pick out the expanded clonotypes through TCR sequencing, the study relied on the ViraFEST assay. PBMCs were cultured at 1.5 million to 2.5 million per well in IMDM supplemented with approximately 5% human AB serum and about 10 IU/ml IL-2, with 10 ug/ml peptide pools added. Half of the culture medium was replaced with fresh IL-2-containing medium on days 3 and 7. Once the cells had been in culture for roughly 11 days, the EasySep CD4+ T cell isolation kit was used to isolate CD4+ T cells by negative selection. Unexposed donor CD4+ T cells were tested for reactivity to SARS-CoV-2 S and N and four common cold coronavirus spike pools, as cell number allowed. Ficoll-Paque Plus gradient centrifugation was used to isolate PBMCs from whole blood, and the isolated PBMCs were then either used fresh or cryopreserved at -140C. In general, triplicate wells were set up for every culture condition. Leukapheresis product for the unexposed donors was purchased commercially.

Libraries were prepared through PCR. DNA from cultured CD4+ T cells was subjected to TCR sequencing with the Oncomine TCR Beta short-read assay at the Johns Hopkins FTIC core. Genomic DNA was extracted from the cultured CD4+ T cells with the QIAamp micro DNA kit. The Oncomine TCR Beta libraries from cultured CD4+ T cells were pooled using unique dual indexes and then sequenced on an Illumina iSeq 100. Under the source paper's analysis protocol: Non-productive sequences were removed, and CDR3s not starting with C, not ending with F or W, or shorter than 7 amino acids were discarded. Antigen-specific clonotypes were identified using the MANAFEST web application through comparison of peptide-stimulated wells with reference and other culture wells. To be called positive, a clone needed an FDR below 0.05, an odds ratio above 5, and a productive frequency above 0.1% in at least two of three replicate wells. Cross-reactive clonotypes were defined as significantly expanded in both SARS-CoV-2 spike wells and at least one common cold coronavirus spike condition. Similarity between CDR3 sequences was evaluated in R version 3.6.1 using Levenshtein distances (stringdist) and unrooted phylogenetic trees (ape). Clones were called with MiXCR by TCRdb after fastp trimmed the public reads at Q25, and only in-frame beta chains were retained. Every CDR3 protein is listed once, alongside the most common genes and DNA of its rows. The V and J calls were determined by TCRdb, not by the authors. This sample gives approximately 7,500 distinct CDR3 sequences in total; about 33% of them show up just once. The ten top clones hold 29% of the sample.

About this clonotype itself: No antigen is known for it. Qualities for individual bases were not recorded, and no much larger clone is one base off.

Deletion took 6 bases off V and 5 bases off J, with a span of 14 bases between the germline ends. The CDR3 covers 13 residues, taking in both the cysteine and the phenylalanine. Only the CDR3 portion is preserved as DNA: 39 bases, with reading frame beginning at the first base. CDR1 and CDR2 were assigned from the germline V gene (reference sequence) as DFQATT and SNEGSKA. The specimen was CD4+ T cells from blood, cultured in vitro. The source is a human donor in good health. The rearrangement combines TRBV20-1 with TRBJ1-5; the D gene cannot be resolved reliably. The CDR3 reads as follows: CSARTEKDQPQHF. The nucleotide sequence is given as TGCAGTGCAAGGACGGAAAAAGATCAGCCCCAGCATTTT.